Listed here are 7 T cell receptor beta chains from one sample, sequenced in a study of monozygotic twins with inflammatory bowel disease. Reanalyzing the 5' RACE reads, TCRdb keeps one entry per CDR3 protein, without DNA. The table for this sample gives approximately 330,000 distinct CDR3 sequences. The sequenced sample was blood. These receptors were collected from a human donor with ulcerative colitis or Crohn's disease, or a healthy co-twin of an affected twin (not recorded which).

The chain uses TRBV28 and TRBJ2-1; TCRdb proposes TRBD2, but this gene call is untestable without DNA. The CDR3 loop spans 14 amino acids. CDR1 is MDHEN and CDR2 is SYDVKM in the germline V gene. CDR3 sequence reads: CASLGLVGGDEQFF. Filled out from reference TRBV28 and TRBJ2-1, the complete variable domain reads DVKVTQSSRYLVKRTGEKVFLECVQDMDHENMFWYRQDPGLGLRLIYFSYDVKMKEKGDIPEGYSVSREKKERFSLILESASTNQTSMYLCASLGLVGGDEQFFGPGTRLTVL.

The J gene is TRBJ1-6, the V gene TRBV5-1; TCRdb calls TRBD1, which cannot be checked without DNA. This CDR3 contains 16 residues. The germline gives CDR1 SGHRS, CDR2 YFSETQ. The CDR3 sequence is CASSLADSNYNSPLHF.

The chain couples TRBV20-1 to TRBJ2-1; the TCRdb call, TRBD2, lacks DNA for checking. The CDR3 covers 17 residues. Germline CDR1 is DFQATT and CDR2 is SNEGSKA (reference sequence). This chain's CDR3 is CSARELSGAYSYNEQFF.

The chain employs TRBV10-3 and TRBJ1-4; the TRBD1 assignment by TCRdb is unverifiable without DNA. The CDR3 has 14 residues. The germline V gene encodes CDR1 ENHRY and CDR2 SYGVKD. The CDR3 region is CAISGQGGGEKLFF.

The genes are TRBV7-9 and TRBJ2-5; the TCRdb call, TRBD2, lacks DNA for checking. The V gene's germline CDR1 is SEHNR and CDR2 FQNEAQ (reference sequence). CDR3 length: 15 amino acids. CDR3: CASSLELAGVETQYF.

The chain has TRBV9 and TRBJ2-3; the D call of TRBD1 rests on TCRdb alone, since no DNA is present to check it. The CDR3 runs to 14 residues. The germline V gene encodes CDR1 SGDLS and CDR2 YYNGEE. The CDR3 sequence: CASSGFGAGDTQYF.

The genes are TRBV7-9 and TRBJ2-1; the TCRdb call, TRBD1, lacks DNA for checking. The germline V gene encodes CDR1 SEHNR and CDR2 FQNEAQ (reference sequence). CDR3 length: 16 amino acids. CDR3 amino acids: CASGKDGGAEAHEQFF.